This record looks at one T cell receptor (beta chain) sequence and its context. The sample comes from a study of T cell changes during pregnancy in multiple sclerosis. V shed 1 base and J shed 4 bases, with 4 bases lying between them. This CDR3 has 13 amino acids. CDR1 is SGHVS and CDR2 is FNYEAQ in the germline V gene. Measured with immunoSEQ multiplex PCR; TCRdb has only the in-frame clones, and not every one. The sample has tens of thousands of clones; approximately 93% are singletons. This receptor was taken from a female donor with multiple sclerosis, enrolled in a pregnancy study. The chain has TRBV7-6 and TRBJ1-4; D is unresolved. The source material was CD8+ T cells from peripheral blood mononuclear cells, sampled in the third trimester of pregnancy. The CDR3 loop is CASSLVVNEKLFF. CDR3 nucleotides: TGTGCCAGCAGCTTAGTCGTTAATGAAAAACTGTTTTTT.